Detailed here is one T cell receptor (beta chain). The sample comes from a study of blood T cell repertoires in COVID-19. Study-level background: The analysed material was cDNA or gDNA that came from T cells, B-cell-depleted T cells, or PBMCs.

As handled by the study authors: Estimation of nucleated cell counts relied on the amplification of reference gene primers. Repertoires were generated with immunoSEQ multiplex PCR, while TCRdb's copy carries only in-frame clones and drops some. Clone size and V and J calls were adopted from that table, with D and trimming inferred from the DNA. The sample consists of 210,000 or so clones, around 84% of them appearing once. CDR3 size: 14 residues. Trimming removed 6 bases at V and 0 bases at J, with 8 bases between. Germline CDR1 and CDR2: SNHLY and FYNNEI. Sequenced material: peripheral blood. The V gene is TRBV2, the J gene TRBJ1-4; D unresolved. This TCR was recovered from a man in his fifties or sixties with acute or convalescent COVID-19. The CDR3 protein is CASRGVPTNEKLFF. Here the CDR3 DNA reads TGTGCCAGCAGGGGAGTCCCAACTAATGAAAAACTGTTTTTT.